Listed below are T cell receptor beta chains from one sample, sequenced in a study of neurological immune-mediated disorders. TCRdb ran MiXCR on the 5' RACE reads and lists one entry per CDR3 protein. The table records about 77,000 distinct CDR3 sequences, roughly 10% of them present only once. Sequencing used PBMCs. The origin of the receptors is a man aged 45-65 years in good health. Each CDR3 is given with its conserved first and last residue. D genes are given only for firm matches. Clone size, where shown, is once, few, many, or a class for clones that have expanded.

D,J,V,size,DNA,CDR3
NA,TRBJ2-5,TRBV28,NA,TGTGCCAGCACCTCCCAAGGGGATTCGGAGACCCAGTACTTC,CASTSQGDSETQYF
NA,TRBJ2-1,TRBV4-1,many,TGCGCCAGCAGCCATGTACTAGCTGAGCAGTTCTTC,CASSHVLAEQFF
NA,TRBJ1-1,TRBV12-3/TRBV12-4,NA,TGTACCAGCAGGTACAGACATGGGGCGGACACTGAAGCTTTCTTT,CTSRYRHGADTEAFF
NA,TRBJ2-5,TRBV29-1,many,TGCAGCGTTTTCTTTGACGGGAGCCGCCAGTACTTC,CSVFFDGSRQYF
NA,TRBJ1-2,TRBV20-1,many,TGCAGTGCTCGACAGTCCTCTTATGGCTACACCTTC,CSARQSSYGYTF
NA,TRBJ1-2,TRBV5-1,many,TGCGCCAGCAGCTTGGGGGTCGACTATGGCTACACCTTC,CASSLGVDYGYTF
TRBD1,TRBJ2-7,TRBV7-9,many,TGTGCCAGCAGTAAAGTTGGGACAGGGACCTACGAGCAGTACTTC,CASSKVGTGTYEQYF
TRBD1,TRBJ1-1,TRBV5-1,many,TGCGCCAGCGGGGGGGGGACAGGAGTGAACACTGAAGCTTTCTTT,CASGGGTGVNTEAFF
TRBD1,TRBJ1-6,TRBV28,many,TGTGCCAGCAGTTCATACAGGGGGCAGAATTCACCCCTCCACTTT,CASSSYRGQNSPLHF
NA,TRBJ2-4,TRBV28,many,TGTGCCAGCAGAGTAGGAGGAGCGCAAAACATTCAGTACTTC,CASRVGGAQNIQYF
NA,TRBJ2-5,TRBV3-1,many,TGTGCCAGCAGCCAAAATCCGATTGGCGGGAAAGAGACCCAGTACTTC,CASSQNPIGGKETQYF
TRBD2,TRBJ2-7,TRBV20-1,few,TGCAGTGCTAGAGCATTGGAACGGGAGGGATTCTACGAGCAGTACTTC,CSARALEREGFYEQYF
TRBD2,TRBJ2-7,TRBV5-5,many,TGTGCCAGCAGGGCGGGGGGGACTCCCCCCTACGAGCAGTACTTC,CASRAGGTPPYEQYF
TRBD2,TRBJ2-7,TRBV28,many,TGTGCCAGCAGTAGAGGACTAGCGGGCTCCTACGAGCAGTACTTC,CASSRGLAGSYEQYF
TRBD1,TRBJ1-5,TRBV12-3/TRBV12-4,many,TGTGCCAGCAGTTCAGGGGGCCAGCCCCAGCATTTT,CASSSGGQPQHF
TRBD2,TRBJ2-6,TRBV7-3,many,TGTGCCAGCAGCCTATCGGGGGGCTCTGGGGCCAACGTCCTGACTTTC,CASSLSGGSGANVLTF
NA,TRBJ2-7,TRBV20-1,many,TGCAGTGCTAGCCTGCCGGCCCGGCCCCGGGAGCAGTACTTC,CSASLPARPREQYF
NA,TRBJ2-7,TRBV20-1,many,TGCAGTGCTAGTCCCGGGCCGATCGCCTACGAGCAGTACTTC,CSASPGPIAYEQYF
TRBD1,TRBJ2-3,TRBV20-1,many,TGCAGTGCTAGGACAGACAGGGGGCTCACAGATACGCAGTATTTT,CSARTDRGLTDTQYF
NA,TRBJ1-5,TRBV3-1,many,TGTGCCAGCAGCCAAGATACGCAGGGGTTTCAGCCCCAGCATTTT,CASSQDTQGFQPQHF
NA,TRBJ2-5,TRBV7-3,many,TGTGCCAGCAGCTTAAGCGGACGAGGAGAGACCCAGTACTTC,CASSLSGRGETQYF